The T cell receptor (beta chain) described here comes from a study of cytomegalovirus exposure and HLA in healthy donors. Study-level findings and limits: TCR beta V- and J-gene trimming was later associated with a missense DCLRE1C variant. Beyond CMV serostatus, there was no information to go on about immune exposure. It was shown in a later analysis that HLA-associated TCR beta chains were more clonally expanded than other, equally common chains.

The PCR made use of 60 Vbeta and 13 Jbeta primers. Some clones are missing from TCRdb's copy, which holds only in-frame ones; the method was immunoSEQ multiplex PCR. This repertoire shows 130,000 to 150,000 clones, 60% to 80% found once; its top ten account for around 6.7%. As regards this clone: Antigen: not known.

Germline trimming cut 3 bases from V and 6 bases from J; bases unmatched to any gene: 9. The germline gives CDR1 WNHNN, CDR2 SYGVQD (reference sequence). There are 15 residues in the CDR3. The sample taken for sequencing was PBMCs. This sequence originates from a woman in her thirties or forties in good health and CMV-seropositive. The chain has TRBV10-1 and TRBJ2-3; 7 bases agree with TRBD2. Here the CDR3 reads CASSDQRGTFDTQYF. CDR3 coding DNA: TGCGCCAGCAGTGACCAGCGGGGTACCTTCGATACGCAGTATTTT.